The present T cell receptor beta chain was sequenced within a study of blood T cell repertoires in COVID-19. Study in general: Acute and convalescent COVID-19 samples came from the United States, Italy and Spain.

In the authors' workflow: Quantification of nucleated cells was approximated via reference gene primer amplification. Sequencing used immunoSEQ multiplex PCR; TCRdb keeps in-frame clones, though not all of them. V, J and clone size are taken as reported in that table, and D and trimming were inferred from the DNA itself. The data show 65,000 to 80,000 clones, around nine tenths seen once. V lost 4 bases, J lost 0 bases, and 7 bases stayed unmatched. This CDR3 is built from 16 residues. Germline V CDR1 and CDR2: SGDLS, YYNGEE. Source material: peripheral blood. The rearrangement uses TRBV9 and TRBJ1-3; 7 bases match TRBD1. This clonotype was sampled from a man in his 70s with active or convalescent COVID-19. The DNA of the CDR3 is TGTGCCAGCAGCCTTCGGACAGGTCTCTCTGGAAACACCATATATTTT. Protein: CASSLRTGLSGNTIYF.